The 21 T cell receptor beta chains below all came from one sample that was sequenced in a study of CD8 T cells in ankylosing spondylitis. Findings and caveats of the study: Ankylosing spondylitis blood appeared to be characterized by a TCR beta motif of about eight highly homologous variants.

MiXCR, applied by TCRdb to the 5' RACE reads, yields one record per CDR3 protein. Found here are 700,000 to 850,000 distinct CDR3 sequences, 12% of them singletons; the top ten hold about 0.49%. No antigens are known for them. The sample comprised blood, either unsorted or a sorted T cell fraction (not recorded which). These receptors were taken from a male donor with ankylosing spondylitis.

The chain carries TRBV9 and TRBJ2-7, with D unresolved. The CDR3 length is 12 residues. Looked up from germline, CDR1 is SGDLS and CDR2 is YYNGEE. V was pared by 0 bases and J by 6 bases, with 7 bases between. CDR3 loop: CASSVAWGEQYF. Written as DNA, the CDR3 is TGTGCCAGCAGCGTAGCCTGGGGCGAGCAGTACTTC.

Only a few counts were recorded for this clonotype. The V call is TRBV15, the J call TRBJ2-7; D may be TRBD1 (5 bases). The CDR3 runs to 14 residues. V shed 2 bases and J shed 3 bases, with 11 bases lying between them. Germline V gene sequence: CDR1 LNHNV, CDR2 YYDKDF (reference sequence). CDR3 sequence: CATSRTDRLYEQYF. The CDR3 coding sequence is TGTGCCACCAGCAGAACTGACAGACTCTACGAGCAGTACTTC.

The rearrangement joins TRBV27 to TRBJ2-7, with TRBD1 matching 7 bases. J gave up 6 bases and V 0 bases, and 17 bases lay outside the gene matches. This CDR3 has 18 amino acids. The germline gives CDR1 MNHEY, CDR2 SMNVEV (reference sequence). CDR3 in amino acids: CASSLSSRTVTGLSEQYF. The CDR3 region has the DNA TGTGCCAGCAGTTTATCTTCCCGGACAGTGACAGGGTTAAGCGAGCAGTACTTC.

This rearrangement joins TRBV15 to TRBJ2-1; 10 bases map to TRBD1. This CDR3 contains 14 residues. In germline, CDR1 is LNHNV, CDR2 YYDKDF (reference sequence). The V gene end was trimmed by 5 bases and the J gene end by 4 bases; junction bases not matched to a gene: 2. The CDR3 nucleotides read TGTGCCACCAGCTCGGGACAGGGGTACAATGAGCAGTTCTTC. This translates into CATSSGQGYNEQFF.

J is TRBJ2-7 and V is TRBV27; possible D gene TRBD1, 6 bases. V lost 4 bases, J lost 6 bases, and 19 bases lay in between. Germline CDR1 MNHEY, CDR2 SMNVEV (reference sequence). There are 15 residues in the CDR3. The CDR3 bases are TGTGCCAGCAGTTCTACCCGCCAGGGGTTCAGCGAGCAGTACTTC. It specifies CASSSTRQGFSEQYF.

The rearrangement uses TRBV5-1 and TRBJ2-1; 16 positions agree with TRBD2. The germline gives CDR1 SGHRS, CDR2 YFSETQ. V dropped 4 bases and J dropped 6; count of bases not matched to a gene: 7. This CDR3 contains 17 residues. The DNA for the CDR3 is TGCGCCAGCAGCACCGGGACTAGCGGGAGGGGGCTCAATGAGCAGTTCTTC. It codes for CASSTGTSGRGLNEQFF.

The chain has TRBV7-2 and TRBJ2-7, with TRBD1 identical over 7 bases. The CDR3 has 14 residues. The V segment lost 5 bases and the J segment 1 base; nucleotides outside the gene matches: 5. The germline gives CDR1 SGHTA, CDR2 FQGNSA. DNA of the CDR3: TGTGCCAGCAGCCGGGGACAGATTTCCTACGAGCAGTACTTC. Translating gives CASSRGQISYEQYF. Drawing the rest from reference TRBV7-2 and TRBJ2-7, the complete variable domain is GAGVSQSPSNKVTEKGKDVELRCDPISGHTALYWYRQSLGQGLEFLIYFQGNSAPDKSGLPSDRFSAERTGGSVSTLTIQRTQQEDSAVYLCASSRGQISYEQYFGPGTRLTVT.

This clonotype was detected ten times or more. The chain uses TRBV20-1 and TRBJ2-1, with D hard to call. Germline lookup yields CDR1 DFQATT and CDR2 SNEGSKA (reference sequence). Trimming took off 4 bases at V and 7 bases at J, with 5 bases between the two ends. The CDR3 is 10 residues long. Written as DNA, the CDR3 is TGCAGTGCTATCGGAAATGAGCAGTTCTTC. Amino acid sequence: CSAIGNEQFF.

J is TRBJ2-4 and V is TRBV11-2; weak D call: TRBD1 (6 bases). The CDR3 has 15 residues. Germline V lookup: CDR1 SGHAT, CDR2 FQNNGV. V lost 5 bases and J lost 7, with 18 bases in between. The CDR3 spells CASSTIRQGTNIQYF. The CDR3 region has the DNA TGTGCCAGCAGCACCATCCGGCAGGGGACGAACATTCAGTACTTC. The variable domain in full, completed from reference TRBV11-2 and TRBJ2-4, reads EAGVAQSPRYKIIEKRQSVAFWCNPISGHATLYWYQQILGQGPKLLIQFQNNGVVDDSQLPKDRFSAERLKGVDSTLKIQPAKLEDSAVYLCASSTIRQGTNIQYFGAGTRLSVL.

The gene calls are TRBV6-1 and TRBJ1-5; 7 nucleotides align to TRBD1. CDR3 size: 13 residues. V lost 10 bases to trimming and J lost 7 bases; unmatched junction nucleotides: 10. The V gene's germline CDR1 is MNHNS and CDR2 SASEGT. The DNA of the CDR3 is TGTGCCACATCAGGGAGGGGGCGGCAGCCCCAGCATTTT. Amino acids: CATSGRGRQPQHF.

This clonotype was seen more than once but under ten times. J is TRBJ1-5 and V is TRBV4-3, with a possible D match to TRBD1 (5 bases). Trimming removed 4 bases from V and 6 bases from J, with 16 bases in between. CDR1 LGHNA and CDR2 YSLEER come from the germline V gene. This CDR3 has 15 amino acids. DNA of the CDR3: TGCGCCAGCAGCCTGGAGGCCAGGGTCGGTCAGCCCCAGCATTTT. This translates into CASSLEARVGQPQHF.

V is TRBV6-1 and J is TRBJ2-1; the D gene is possibly TRBD2 (7 bases). This CDR3 comprises 16 residues. With 8 bases removed from V and 8 bases from J, the gap between germline ends came to 25 bases. Per germline, CDR1 MNHNS and CDR2 SASEGT. The DNA of the CDR3 is TGTGCCAGCCGCCCGGGGGGCAGTTTCATTGGCGATGAGCAGTTCTTC. Protein product: CASRPGGSFIGDEQFF.

A few counts support this clonotype. The rearrangement uses TRBV9 and TRBJ2-7; the match to TRBD2 covers 7 bases. This CDR3 contains 14 residues. Germline V gene data show CDR1 as SGDLS and CDR2 as YYNGEE. The ends lost 0 bases at V and 1 base at J; junction bases unmatched: 1. The CDR3 reads CASSVVSGSYEQYF. CDR3 nucleotides: TGTGCCAGCAGCGTAGTTAGCGGGTCCTACGAGCAGTACTTC. The full variable domain, completed using reference TRBV9 and TRBJ2-7, is DSGVTQTPKHLITATGQRVTLRCSPRSGDLSVYWYQQSLDQGLQFLIQYYNGEERAKGNILERFSAQQFPDLHSELNLSSLELGDSALYFCASSVVSGSYEQYFGPGTRLTVT.

Only a few counts were recorded for this clonotype. The V gene is TRBV6-1, the J gene TRBJ2-1; D remains ambiguous. Trimming shortened V by 8 bases and J by 0 bases, and 17 bases separated the two germline ends. In germline, CDR1 is MNHNS, CDR2 SASEGT. CDR3 length: 16 residues. The CDR3: CASLGRPLGSYNEQFF. Written as DNA, the CDR3 is TGTGCCAGCCTCGGCAGACCACTCGGCTCCTACAATGAGCAGTTCTTC.

This sequence joins TRBV5-1 and TRBJ2-1, with TRBD2 matching 10 bases. The junction had 5 bases not matched to a gene; V was cut back by 3 bases and J by 2 bases. The CDR3 totals 16 residues. Germline CDR1 and CDR2: SGHRS and YFSETQ. CDR3 region: CASSWLSGGTYNEQFF. The CDR3, as DNA: TGCGCCAGCAGCTGGCTTAGCGGGGGGACCTACAATGAGCAGTTCTTC.

This clonotype was picked up many times. The V gene is TRBV28, the J gene TRBJ1-6; D is perhaps TRBD1 (6 bases). Trimming took off 7 bases at V and 3 bases at J, with 10 bases between the two ends. Per germline, CDR1 MDHEN and CDR2 SYDVKM. This CDR3 region has 14 residues. This chain's CDR3 is CASTQGLYNSPLHF. CDR3 in DNA: TGTGCCAGCACACAGGGCCTCTATAATTCACCCCTCCACTTT.

The chain carries TRBV2 and TRBJ2-6; D unclear. Germline V gives CDR1 SNHLY, CDR2 FYNNEI. Deletions cut 3 bases from V and 0 bases from J, with 12 bases between. The CDR3 has 17 residues. DNA of the CDR3: TGTGCCAGCAGTGACACTTTTCCGGGCTCTGGGGCCAACGTCCTGACTTTC. Encoded protein: CASSDTFPGSGANVLTF. The variable domain in full, with the rest retrieved from reference TRBV2 and TRBJ2-6, is EPEVTQTPSHQVTQMGQEVILRCVPISNHLYFYWYRQILGQKVEFLVSFYNNEISEKSEIFDDQFSVERPDGSNFTLKIRSTKLEDSAMYFCASSDTFPGSGANVLTFGAGSRLTVL.

The gene calls are TRBV4-2 and TRBJ2-7, with 12 positions matching TRBD1. Trimming removed 1 base from V and 5 bases from J; junction bases left unmatched: 3. CDR3 length: 15 residues. Germline CDR1 LGHNA, CDR2 YNFKEQ. The CDR3 bases are TGTGCCAGCAGCCAAGTGGGACAGGGGGCGGACGAGCAGTACTTC. Translating gives CASSQVGQGADEQYF.

In this sample, this clonotype turned up many times. The chain joins TRBV5-1 to TRBJ1-4; D is ambiguous. The V end was cut by 7 bases, the J end by 6 bases, with 16 bases between. Germline V CDR1 and CDR2: SGHRS, YFSETQ. The CDR3 runs to 14 residues. In DNA, the CDR3 is TGCGCCAGCCGGGAATCGGTGGTAGATGAAAAACTGTTTTTT. Residues: CASRESVVDEKLFF.

V gene TRBV7-9 combines with J gene TRBJ2-1; 9 bases line up with TRBD1. The germline V gene encodes CDR1 SEHNR and CDR2 FQNEAQ (reference sequence). Trimming removed 5 bases from V and 1 base from J; junction bases left unmatched: 9. The CDR3 length is 17 residues. CDR3: CASSKIGGQGSYNEQFF. In DNA form, the CDR3 reads TGTGCCAGCAGCAAAATAGGGGGACAGGGATCCTACAATGAGCAGTTCTTC.

This clonotype was observed a few times. The V gene is TRBV6-1, the J gene TRBJ1-1; D unclear. Germline values: CDR1 MNHNS, CDR2 SASEGT. This CDR3 is built from 14 residues. With 2 bases removed from V and 2 bases from J, the gap between germline ends came to 9 bases. The CDR3 nucleotides are TGTGCCAGCAGTGAACCGGGGTTAAACACTGAAGCTTTCTTT. Encoded protein: CASSEPGLNTEAFF.